One and the same sample provided the 25 T cell receptor beta chains below, sequenced in a study of blood T cell repertoires in COVID-19. Sequencing was performed with immunoSEQ multiplex PCR; in TCRdb, only in-frame clones are kept and a portion is missing. The table includes 300,000 or so clones, over 80% detected once. Material: peripheral blood. The receptors here all came from a woman in her thirties or forties with acute or convalescent COVID-19.

The V and J genes are TRBV2 and TRBJ1-2; 8 bases align to TRBD1. The CDR3 has 14 amino acids. Trimming removed 4 bases from V and 1 base from J; junction bases left unmatched: 2. Germline V lookup: CDR1 SNHLY, CDR2 FYNNEI. The CDR3 coding sequence is TGTGCCAGCAGTGTAGGACAGGGTAACTATGGCTACACCTTC. This translates into CASSVGQGNYGYTF. The variable domain in full, with the rest retrieved from reference TRBV2 and TRBJ1-2, is EPEVTQTPSHQVTQMGQEVILRCVPISNHLYFYWYRQILGQKVEFLVSFYNNEISEKSEIFDDQFSVERPDGSNFTLKIRSTKLEDSAMYFCASSVGQGNYGYTFGSGTRLTVV.

The gene calls are TRBV7-3 and TRBJ2-3, with 14 bases aligning to TRBD2. CDR3 length: 17 amino acids. Per the germline V gene, CDR1 is SGHTA and CDR2 is FQGTGA. V lost 0 bases to trimming and J lost 7 bases; unmatched junction nucleotides: 6. In DNA, the CDR3 is TGTGCCAGCAGCTTAACCTCCGGGACTAGCGGGGGAAATACGCAGTATTTT. Amino acid sequence: CASSLTSGTSGGNTQYF.

The V gene is TRBV7-8, the J gene TRBJ1-1, with TRBD1 as a possible D gene (5 bases). The CDR3 has 15 amino acids. The V gene's germline CDR1 is SGHVS and CDR2 FQNEAQ. Deletions cut 1 base from V and 0 bases from J, with 9 bases between. CDR3 amino acids: CASSLGAGLNTEAFF. CDR3 bases: TGTGCCAGCAGCTTAGGCGCAGGGCTGAACACTGAAGCTTTCTTT. The variable domain in full, completed from reference TRBV7-8 and TRBJ1-1, reads GAGVSQSPRYKVAKRGQDVALRCDPISGHVSLFWYQQALGQGPEFLTYFQNEAQLDKSGLPSDRFFAERPEGSVSTLKIQRTQQEDSAVYLCASSLGAGLNTEAFFGQGTRLTVV.

The chain uses TRBV7-3 and TRBJ1-3; no clear D gene. CDR1 and CDR2 (germline): SGHTA, FQGTGA. V was cut by 5 bases and J by 4 bases, with 6 bases left in between. This CDR3 comprises 12 residues. The CDR3 sequence: CASSLDGNTIYF. The CDR3 bases are TGTGCCAGCAGCCTAGACGGAAACACCATATATTTT.

The V and J genes are TRBV4-2 and TRBJ2-1; D is uncertain. This CDR3 spans 14 amino acids. V lost 1 base to trimming and J lost 6 bases, with 10 bases between them. Germline V gene lookup returns CDR1 LGHNA and CDR2 YNFKEQ. This chain's CDR3 is CASSQVAGPNEQFF. The CDR3 DNA reads TGTGCCAGCAGCCAAGTGGCTGGCCCCAATGAGCAGTTCTTC.

The V gene is TRBV27, the J gene TRBJ1-5, with 10 positions matching TRBD1. The V gene end was trimmed by 1 base and the J gene end by 5 bases; junction bases not matched to a gene: 5. Germline values: CDR1 MNHEY, CDR2 SMNVEV (reference sequence). The CDR3 has 16 amino acids. The DNA for the CDR3 is TGTGCCAGCAGTTTATTAGGGACAGGGGTGGATCAGCCCCAGCATTTT. Amino acids: CASSLLGTGVDQPQHF.

This chain connects TRBV13 to TRBJ1-6, with D perhaps TRBD1 (5 bases). The V end was cut by 4 bases, the J end by 6 bases, with 13 bases between. The germline gives CDR1 PRHDT, CDR2 FYEKMQ (reference sequence). The CDR3 spans 15 residues. The CDR3 loop is CASSSRQGGNSPLHF. The CDR3 DNA reads as TGTGCCAGCAGCTCCCGGCAGGGTGGTAATTCACCCCTCCACTTT.

CDR3 coding DNA: TGTGCCTGGAGATACAGAAGCTCTGGAAACACCATATATTTT. This gives the protein CAWRYRSSGNTIYF. This sequence joins TRBV30 and TRBJ1-3; D unclear. The V and J ends lost 3 bases and 0 bases respectively, with 9 bases between them. Germline V lookup: CDR1 GTSNPN, CDR2 SVGIG (reference sequence). The CDR3 extends over 14 amino acids.

This clone is a singleton in its sample. V usage is TRBV5-1 and J usage is TRBJ1-1, with D tentatively TRBD1 (6 bases). Per the germline V gene, CDR1 is SGHRS and CDR2 is YFSETQ. The CDR3 consists of 14 residues. Trimming removed 4 bases at V and 6 bases at J, with 16 bases between. The CDR3 DNA sequence: TGCGCCAGCAGCCGGACGATACAGGGCTCTGAAGCTTTCTTT. Protein sequence: CASSRTIQGSEAFF.

V usage is TRBV24-1 and J usage is TRBJ1-2; tentatively, D is TRBD1 (6 bases). The CDR3 is 16 residues long. Between the trimmed V and J ends, which lost 4 bases and 4 bases, there was a span of 18 bases. Germline V lookup: CDR1 KGHDR, CDR2 SFDVKD. The CDR3 nucleotides are TGTGCCACCAGTGAAAGCAGGGGTGGGAGTACCTATGGCTACACCTTC. Translation: CATSESRGGSTYGYTF.

The chain carries TRBV11-1 and TRBJ2-3; the D gene is possibly TRBD1 (6 bases). The V end lost 4 bases, the J end lost 5 bases, and 13 bases lay between the germline ends. CDR1 and CDR2 from the germline V gene are SGHAT and FQDESV (reference sequence). This CDR3 is 14 amino acids long. Here the CDR3 reads CASSYYRVGDTQYF. CDR3 DNA sequence: TGTGCCAGCAGCTACTACAGGGTCGGAGATACGCAGTATTTT. Complete variable domain (other parts from reference TRBV11-1 and TRBJ2-3): EAEVAQSPRYKITEKSQAVAFWCDPISGHATLYWYRQILGQGPELLVQFQDESVVDDSQLPKDRFSAERLKGVDSTLKIQPAELGDSAMYLCASSYYRVGDTQYFGPGTRLTVL.

J is TRBJ1-2 and V is TRBV30; TRBD1 aligns across 9 bases. This CDR3 has 14 amino acids. Germline CDR1 reads GTSNPN; CDR2 reads SVGIG (reference sequence). V gave up 1 base and J gave up 9 bases; unmatched junction bases: 9. CDR3 protein: CAWSDGTGSLSYTF. DNA of the CDR3: TGTGCCTGGAGTGACGGGACAGGGTCGCTAAGCTACACCTTC. The full variable domain, rest sourced from reference TRBV30 and TRBJ1-2, is SQTIHQWPATLVQPVGSPLSLECTVEGTSNPNLYWYRQAAGRGLQLLFYSVGIGQISSEVPQNLSASRPQDRQFILSSKKLLLSDSGFYLCAWSDGTGSLSYTFGSGTRLTVV.

This clone was seen only once. The chain has TRBV3-1 (or the pseudogene TRBV3-2) and TRBJ2-1; 10 bases agree with TRBD2. The length of the CDR3 is 16 residues. Germline values: CDR1 LGHDT, CDR2 YNNKEL (reference sequence). J lost 5 bases, V lost 0 bases, and 4 bases had no gene match. CDR3 bases: TGTGCCAGCAGCCAAGATGGACTAGCGGATCACAATGAGCAGTTCTTC. Translating it yields CASSQDGLADHNEQFF.

J is TRBJ1-1 and V is TRBV7-8; maybe TRBD1 (6 bases). The CDR3 covers 13 residues. In germline, CDR1 is SGHVS, CDR2 FQNEAQ. Trimming cost V 4 bases and J 11 bases, with 17 bases left between them. Here the CDR3 reads CASSSTGKGLAFF. The CDR3 nucleotides are TGTGCCAGCAGCTCAACAGGGAAGGGCTTGGCTTTCTTT.

V is TRBV5-6 and J is TRBJ1-3; 10 bases fit TRBD1. The ends lost 8 bases at V and 2 bases at J; junction bases unmatched: 7. The CDR3 totals 15 residues. Germline values: CDR1 SGHDT, CDR2 YYEEEE. For the CDR3, the DNA is TGTGCCAGTTCGTCCGGGACAGGGGCTGGAAACACCATATATTTT. Protein: CASSSGTGAGNTIYF.

V gene TRBV30 combines with J gene TRBJ1-5; the D is unclear. Germline assignment: CDR1 GTSNPN and CDR2 SVGIG (reference sequence). The V and J ends lost 0 bases and 5 bases respectively, with 8 bases between them. The CDR3 consists of 13 residues. CDR3 residues: CAWSVRQDQPQHF. The CDR3, as DNA: TGTGCCTGGAGTGTACGGCAGGATCAGCCCCAGCATTTT.

The rearrangement joins TRBV18 to TRBJ1-1; possible D gene TRBD1, 5 bases. Germline assignment: CDR1 KGHSH and CDR2 LQKENI. The V gene lost 4 bases and the J gene lost 0 bases, with 9 bases spanning the gap. This CDR3 contains 14 residues. CDR3 loop: CASSLAQVNTEAFF. For the CDR3, the DNA is TGTGCCAGCTCACTTGCACAGGTGAACACTGAAGCTTTCTTT.

In its sample, this clone was seen a few times. The chain carries TRBV12-5 and TRBJ1-1; perhaps TRBD1 as D (5 bases). The CDR3 has 17 amino acids. Trimming shortened V by 0 bases and J by 0 bases, and 14 bases separated the two germline ends. CDR1 LGHNT and CDR2 FRNRAP come from the germline V gene. CDR3 nucleotides: TGTGCTAGTGGTTTGGTAAGGGGTAACACCCTGAACACTGAAGCTTTCTTT. This sequence encodes CASGLVRGNTLNTEAFF.

V gene TRBV9 combines with J gene TRBJ1-2, with D maybe TRBD1 (6 bases). Germline CDR1 is SGDLS and CDR2 is YYNGEE. V was trimmed by 4 bases and J by 3 bases, leaving 16 bases between them. The CDR3 consists of 15 residues. This CDR3 is CASSPRQGWYYGYTF. CDR3 coding DNA: TGTGCCAGCAGCCCCCGGCAGGGGTGGTACTATGGCTACACCTTC.

The chain couples TRBV4-1 to TRBJ1-2, with D tentatively TRBD1 (6 bases). The CDR3 is 13 residues long. V was trimmed by 1 base and J by 8 bases, leaving 11 bases between them. Germline CDR1 MGHRA, CDR2 YSYEKL. CDR3 sequence (DNA): TGCGCCAGCAGCCAAGCAGGGGTTGGAGGCTACACCTTC. This encodes CASSQAGVGGYTF.

This chain uses TRBV12-2 with TRBJ2-7; no DNA check was done on the table's D call, TRBD2. TRBV12-2 represents a pseudogene. The CDR3 runs to 22 residues. The CDR3 spells CASRLAEFILIGGLATGGEQYV. The CDR3 DNA reads as TGTGCAAGTCGCTTAGCCGAATTTATACTAATCGGGGGCCTCGCAACGGGAGGCGAGCAGTACGTC.

This clone was seen a single time. The rearrangement joins TRBV6-5 to TRBJ1-1; D is unclear. CDR1 MNHEY and CDR2 SVGAGI come from the germline V gene. V shed 4 bases and J shed 8 bases, with 11 bases lying between them. The CDR3 is 12 amino acids. CDR3 nucleotide sequence: TGTGCCAGCAGTTCCCGAGGGTCCGAAGCTTTCTTT. It encodes CASSSRGSEAFF.

The chain links TRBV29-1 to TRBJ2-5, with 8 positions matching TRBD1. CDR3 length: 12 residues. Germline CDR1 reads SQVTM; CDR2 reads ANQGSEA. With 6 bases clipped from V and 4 bases from J, the junction kept 4 bases outside the gene matches. CDR3 nucleotides: TGCAGCGTGCGGACAGGGCGAGAGACCCAGTACTTC. Its protein product is CSVRTGRETQYF.

V is TRBV7-2 and J is TRBJ1-3; D is undetermined. The V and J ends lost 5 bases and 7 bases respectively, with 15 bases between them. The CDR3 has 14 amino acids. Germline V gene sequence: CDR1 SGHTA, CDR2 FQGNSA. The CDR3 DNA is TGTGCCAGCAGCCAATCCTTTACGGGGAACACCATATATTTT. This codes for CASSQSFTGNTIYF. The complete variable domain, with remaining parts taken from reference TRBV7-2 and TRBJ1-3, reads GAGVSQSPSNKVTEKGKDVELRCDPISGHTALYWYRQSLGQGLEFLIYFQGNSAPDKSGLPSDRFSAERTGGSVSTLTIQRTQQEDSAVYLCASSQSFTGNTIYFGEGSWLTVV.

The chain has TRBV5-1 and TRBJ2-3; TRBD2 aligns across 12 bases. The length of the CDR3 is 17 residues. After removal of 0 bases from V and 8 bases from J, the junction contained 10 bases not matched to a gene. Germline lookup yields CDR1 SGHRS and CDR2 YFSETQ. In DNA form, the CDR3 reads TGCGCCAGCAGCTTGGCTGCTAGCGGGGGGGGTTCGGGTACGCAGTATTTT. Its translation is CASSLAASGGGSGTQYF.